One sample yielded the 22 T cell receptor beta chains listed below, sequenced in a study of shared clonotypes between healthy human individuals. TCRdb's copy holds only in-frame clones and misses some; the assay was immunoSEQ multiplex PCR. The sample shows around 1 million clones, roughly 72% of them seen only once. Sequenced sample: memory CD4+ T cells sorted from blood. Subset noted: CD45RA-negative fraction. Receptor source: a man aged 18 to 29 in good health.

As regards this clone: Other DNA sequences within the sample encode an identical CDR3. The rearrangement joins TRBV7-9 to TRBJ2-3, with no clear D. The germline gives CDR1 SEHNR, CDR2 FQNEAQ (reference sequence). With 4 bases removed from V and 2 bases from J, the gap between germline ends came to 1 base. The CDR3 is 11 amino acids. In DNA form, the CDR3 reads TGTGCCAGCAGCTACACAGATACGCAGTATTTT. Its translation is CASSYTDTQYF.

The chain uses TRBV27 and TRBJ2-7; TRBD2 might be the D (5 bases). Germline CDR1 and CDR2: MNHEY and SMNVEV (reference sequence). The CDR3 covers 14 residues. Trimming cost V 3 bases and J 2 bases, with 11 bases left between them. The CDR3 DNA is TGTGCCAGCAGTTTCCGGGGAGACCCCTACGAGCAGTACTTC. Residues: CASSFRGDPYEQYF.

CDR3 DNA: TGTGCCAGCAGCTTTGGCGGGAGCTCCTACGAGCAGTACTTC. As protein: CASSFGGSSYEQYF. V and J are TRBV5-6 and TRBJ2-7, with 7 bases fitting TRBD2. The germline gives CDR1 SGHDT, CDR2 YYEEEE. CDR3 size: 14 residues. V was clipped by 2 bases and J by 0 bases; unmatched bases: 2.

The chain recombines TRBV11-2 with TRBJ1-1, with D possibly TRBD1 on 5 matching bases. V was clipped by 4 bases and J by 1 base, with 13 bases between them. The germline V gene encodes CDR1 SGHAT and CDR2 FQNNGV. The CDR3 is 15 amino acids. The DNA for the CDR3 is TGTGCCAGCAGCTCTCTGGGGGGAGGGAACACTGAAGCTTTCTTT. Translating it yields CASSSLGGGNTEAFF.

The genes are TRBV6-5 and TRBJ1-4; the D gene is possibly TRBD1 (6 bases). CDR1 and CDR2 (germline): MNHEY, SVGAGI. The CDR3 has 14 amino acids. V was trimmed by 2 bases and J by 8 bases, leaving 12 bases between them. In DNA, the CDR3 is TGTGCCAGCAGTTACGGGGGCGAAGGGGAAAAACTGTTTTTT. It translates to CASSYGGEGEKLFF.

The rearrangement joins TRBV28 to TRBJ2-7; the match to TRBD1 covers 7 bases. Germline CDR1 reads MDHEN; CDR2 reads SYDVKM. The CDR3 runs 14 residues. V dropped 7 bases and J dropped 3; count of bases not matched to a gene: 9. The CDR3 loop is CASIPGTANYEQYF. In DNA, the CDR3 is TGTGCCAGCATCCCCGGGACAGCCAACTACGAGCAGTACTTC.

The chain carries TRBV18 and TRBJ2-7, with a weak D call TRBD1 (6 bases). V gave up 2 bases and J gave up 0 bases, with 11 bases separating them. The germline CDR1 and CDR2 sequences are KGHSH and LQKENI. This CDR3 is built from 15 residues. The CDR3 reads CASSPGTRSSYEQYF. The CDR3 DNA reads as TGTGCCAGCTCACCAGGGACACGCTCCTCCTACGAGCAGTACTTC.

The CDR3 protein is CASTSLAGVKETQYF. CDR3 DNA sequence: TGTGCCAGCACCTCTCTAGCGGGGGTAAAAGAGACCCAGTACTTC. The chain has TRBV5-6 and TRBJ2-5; 10 nucleotides match TRBD2. After removal of 6 bases from V and 3 bases from J, the junction contained 8 bases not matched to a gene. Germline V CDR1 and CDR2: SGHDT, YYEEEE. The CDR3 is made up of 15 amino acids.

The V gene is TRBV12-2, the J gene TRBJ1-5; the table calls TRBD1, which could not be checked here. TRBV12-2 is flagged as a pseudogene. This CDR3 comprises 13 residues. The CDR3 here is CASRNDSNQPQHF. In DNA, the CDR3 is TGTGCAAGTCGCAATGACAGTAATCAGCCCCAGCATTTT.

The V and J genes are TRBV19 and TRBJ2-2; 7 bases align to TRBD2. The V segment lost 6 bases and the J segment 6 bases; nucleotides outside the gene matches: 13. CDR1 LNHDA and CDR2 SQIVND come from the germline V gene (reference sequence). This CDR3 has 16 residues. CDR3: CASSPEGAGRAGELFF. The CDR3 nucleotides are TGTGCCAGTAGCCCAGAAGGGGCAGGGAGGGCCGGGGAGCTGTTTTTT.

The V gene is TRBV10-3, the J gene TRBJ2-3; tentative D call: TRBD2 (6 bases). This CDR3 comprises 12 residues. V was trimmed by 11 bases and J by 5 bases, leaving 14 bases between them. Per the germline V gene, CDR1 is ENHRY and CDR2 is SYGVKD. The CDR3 DNA reads TGTGCCGCCCAGGGACTGTTAGATACGCAGTATTTT. Amino acid sequence: CAAQGLLDTQYF.

This chain connects TRBV2 to TRBJ2-2; D is undetermined. Germline values: CDR1 SNHLY, CDR2 FYNNEI. The V end lost 6 bases, the J end lost 8 bases, and 19 bases lay between the germline ends. This CDR3 spans 15 amino acids. The DNA for the CDR3 is TGTGCCAGCAGCGTAGTCGGCAGCCCCGGTGGGGAGCTGTTTTTT. This encodes CASSVVGSPGGELFF.

As regards this clone: Other DNA sequences from this sample encode an identical CDR3 as well. V and J are TRBV10-3 and TRBJ2-7; D gene unclear. The CDR3 is 12 amino acids. V was pared by 5 bases and J by 0 bases, with 5 bases between. Germline CDR1 reads ENHRY; CDR2 reads SYGVKD. The CDR3 DNA follows: TGTGCCATCAGTCCGGGCTCCTACGAGCAGTACTTC. It translates to CAISPGSYEQYF.

The chain links TRBV4-1 to TRBJ2-5, with D unresolved. Per the germline V gene, CDR1 is MGHRA and CDR2 is YSYEKL. This CDR3 has 16 amino acids. Trimming shortened V by 0 bases and J by 5 bases, and 16 bases separated the two germline ends. The CDR3 coding sequence is TGCGCCAGCAGCCAAGACCCCCCCGGGCAGTCCGAGACCCAGTACTTC. This codes for CASSQDPPGQSETQYF.

This rearrangement joins TRBV11-2 to TRBJ2-5, with 9 bases matching TRBD2. After removal of 5 bases from V and 7 bases from J, the junction contained 11 bases not matched to a gene. CDR3 length: 15 amino acids. Germline V CDR1 and CDR2: SGHAT, FQNNGV. Written as DNA, the CDR3 is TGTGCCAGCAGCCCATTAGCGGGGGTGGTTTCGACCCAGTACTTC. Amino acids: CASSPLAGVVSTQYF.

V is TRBV19 and J is TRBJ2-5; 8 positions match TRBD2. V gave up 3 bases and J gave up 5 bases; unmatched junction bases: 11. CDR1 LNHDA and CDR2 SQIVND come from the germline V gene (reference sequence). The CDR3 totals 16 residues. CDR3 nucleotide sequence: TGTGCCAGTAGTATGTTTTCGGTAGCGGGATCGGAGACCCAGTACTTC. Translation: CASSMFSVAGSETQYF. Using reference TRBV19 and TRBJ2-5 for the parts outside the CDR3, the full variable domain is DGGITQSPKYLFRKEGQNVTLSCEQNLNHDAMYWYRQDPGQGLRLIYYSQIVNDFQKGDIAEGYSVSREKKESFPLTVTSAQKNPTAFYLCASSMFSVAGSETQYFGPGTRLLVL.

The chain carries TRBV2 and TRBJ2-7, with a tentative D call TRBD1 (5 bases). Germline V gene data show CDR1 as SNHLY and CDR2 as FYNNEI. The CDR3 contains 13 residues. V gave up 8 bases and J gave up 1 base, with 12 bases separating them. CDR3 protein: CASSGWGSYEQYF. The CDR3 DNA reads TGTGCCAGCTCAGGGTGGGGTTCCTACGAGCAGTACTTC.

This chain links TRBV5-1 with TRBJ1-2; 7 nucleotides agree with TRBD1. The CDR3 contains 14 residues. Germline assignment: CDR1 SGHRS and CDR2 YFSETQ. Losses at the gene ends were 0 bases for V and 6 bases for J; bases not matched to a gene: 5. This CDR3 is CASSLGQGEDGYTF. The CDR3 bases are TGCGCCAGCAGCTTGGGACAGGGAGAGGATGGCTACACCTTC.

This clone was seen more than once but under ten times. This rearrangement joins TRBV6-5 to TRBJ2-7; tentative D call: TRBD1 (6 bases). Trimming left V 6 bases short and J 3 bases short, with 12 bases between. The CDR3 extends over 13 amino acids. Germline CDR1 reads MNHEY; CDR2 reads SVGAGI. CDR3 in DNA: TGTGCCAGCAGACCAGGGGCTCGCTACGAGCAGTACTTC. Translating it yields CASRPGARYEQYF.

This clone was detected only a few times. Other DNA sequences in this sample translate to the same CDR3. This rearrangement joins TRBV5-1 to TRBJ2-3; 10 bases are a match to TRBD2. J gave up 2 bases and V 0 bases, and 3 bases lay outside the gene matches. The CDR3 extends over 16 amino acids. In germline, CDR1 is SGHRS, CDR2 YFSETQ. CDR3 in amino acids: CASSLVLAGTTDTQYF. CDR3 coding DNA: TGCGCCAGCAGCTTGGTACTAGCGGGGACCACAGATACGCAGTATTTT. The full variable domain, completed using reference TRBV5-1 and TRBJ2-3, is KAGVTQTPRYLIKTRGQQVTLSCSPISGHRSVSWYQQTPGQGLQFLFEYFSETQRNKGNFPGRFSGRQFSNSRSEMNVSTLELGDSALYLCASSLVLAGTTDTQYFGPGTRLTVL.

This clone was observed once. The CDR3 sequence: CASKGVPYGYTF. DNA for the CDR3: TGTGCCAGCAAGGGGGTCCCTTATGGCTACACCTTC. The chain couples TRBV28 to TRBJ1-2, with D perhaps TRBD1 (6 bases). The CDR3 runs to 12 residues. Trimming removed 7 bases at V and 5 bases at J, with 11 bases between. From germline, CDR1 is MDHEN and CDR2 SYDVKM.

This chain links TRBV4-2 with TRBJ2-5; 7 nucleotides line up with TRBD2. After removal of 0 bases from V and 5 bases from J, the junction contained 6 bases not matched to a gene. Germline-derived CDR1 and CDR2 are LGHNA and YNFKEQ. CDR3 length: 15 amino acids. The CDR3 nucleotides are TGTGCCAGCAGCCAAGATGGGGACTACCTGGAGACCCAGTACTTC. It codes for CASSQDGDYLETQYF.